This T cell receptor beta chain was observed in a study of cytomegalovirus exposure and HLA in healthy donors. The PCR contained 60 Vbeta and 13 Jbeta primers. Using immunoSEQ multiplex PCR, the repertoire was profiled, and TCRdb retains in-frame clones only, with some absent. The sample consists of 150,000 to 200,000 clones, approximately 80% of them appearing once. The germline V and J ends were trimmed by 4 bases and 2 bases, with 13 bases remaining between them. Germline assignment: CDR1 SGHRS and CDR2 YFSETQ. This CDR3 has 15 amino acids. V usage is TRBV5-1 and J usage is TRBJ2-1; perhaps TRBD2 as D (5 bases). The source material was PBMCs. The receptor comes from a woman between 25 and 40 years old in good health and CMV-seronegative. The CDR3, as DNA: TGCGCCAGCAGCGAGAGCGGAGTGGCCTACAATGAGCAGTTCTTC. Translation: CASSESGVAYNEQFF. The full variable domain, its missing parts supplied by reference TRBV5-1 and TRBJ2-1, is KAGVTQTPRYLIKTRGQQVTLSCSPISGHRSVSWYQQTPGQGLQFLFEYFSETQRNKGNFPGRFSGRQFSNSRSEMNVSTLELGDSALYLCASSESGVAYNEQFFGPGTRLTVL.